Reported below is one TCR beta chain. These data originate in a study of blood T cell repertoires in COVID-19. This CDR3 has 15 residues. Germline CDR1 SQVTM, CDR2 ANQGSEA. With 6 bases clipped from V and 6 bases from J, the junction kept 6 bases outside the gene matches. Clones were read by immunoSEQ multiplex PCR, and TCRdb kept only the in-frame ones, dropping some. This sample has 310,000 or so clones, with roughly 85% found just once. This receptor was identified in a woman between 25 and 40 years old who had recovered from COVID-19. V usage is TRBV29-1 and J usage is TRBJ2-1; 15 nucleotides align to TRBD2. The sample comprised PBMCs or T cells enriched from blood (not recorded which). CDR3: CSVGRGLAGGNEQFF. The CDR3 DNA sequence: TGCAGCGTCGGGCGGGGACTAGCGGGGGGCAATGAGCAGTTCTTC.